These T cell receptor beta chains were read from a single sample in a study of T-cell reconstitution after alpha-beta-depleted transplantation in children. TCRdb redid the calling of the PCR reads with MiXCR, one entry per CDR3 protein. Among some 390,000 distinct CDR3 sequences listed, around 21% were seen once. Sequenced material: PBMCs from the stem cell graft donor, taken from the stem cell graft. The receptors come from a human donor who donated a stem cell graft to a child with acute myeloid leukemia. The CDR3 runs from the conserved cysteine through the conserved F or W. A D gene is named only where the DNA matches it firmly. Size tells how often a clone was seen (once, few, many) or the class of an expanded clone, and some rows leave it out.

D	V	J	size	CDR3	DNA
.	TRBV29-1	TRBJ2-7	few	CSVEGGEFYEQYF	TGCAGCGTTGAAGGGGGGGAGTTCTACGAGCAGTACTTC
.	TRBV28	TRBJ2-4	.	CASSPPTRQGNIQYF	TGTGCCAGCAGTCCTCCGACTAGGCAGGGGAACATTCAGTACTTC
TRBD1	TRBV19	TRBJ2-7	once	CASSSPGQGYEQYF	TGTGCCAGTAGTAGTCCGGGACAGGGCTACGAGCAGTACTTC
TRBD2	TRBV7-2	TRBJ2-2	.	CASSLSPAGGTGELFF	TGTGCCAGCAGCTTGTCCCCAGCGGGAGGGACCGGGGAGCTGTTTTTT
.	TRBV6-2/TRBV6-3	TRBJ2-1	few	CASSYPGLDDEQFF	TGTGCCAGCAGTTATCCGGGGCTAGACGATGAGCAGTTCTTC
.	TRBV24-1	TRBJ2-5	once	CATSDSTGTQETQYF	TGTGCCACCAGTGATTCTACCGGGACCCAAGAGACCCAGTACTTC
TRBD1	TRBV29-1	TRBJ1-1	.	CSVRQGLNTEAFF	TGCAGCGTAAGACAGGGGTTGAACACTGAAGCTTTCTTT
TRBD1	TRBV12-3/TRBV12-4	TRBJ1-2	few	CASSLADRGHYGYTF	TGTGCCAGCAGTTTAGCGGACAGGGGGCACTATGGCTACACCTTC
.	TRBV12-3/TRBV12-4	TRBJ2-2	.	CASSLLAGNTGELFF	TGTGCCAGCAGCCTACTAGCAGGGAACACCGGGGAGCTGTTTTTT
TRBD1	TRBV20-1	TRBJ2-7	.	CSAGRQGADEQYF	TGCAGTGCTGGAAGACAGGGAGCGGACGAGCAGTACTTC
TRBD2	TRBV12-3/TRBV12-4	TRBJ2-5	.	CASSYRLAKETQYF	TGTGCCAGCAGTTACCGACTAGCGAAAGAGACCCAGTACTTC
TRBD2	TRBV12-3/TRBV12-4	TRBJ2-1	.	CASRTSGRIGNEQFF	TGTGCCAGCAGGACGAGCGGGAGAATCGGGAATGAGCAGTTCTTC
.	TRBV7-2	TRBJ1-2	few	CASRPEGGGGYTF	TGTGCCAGCAGGCCCGAGGGGGGAGGTGGCTACACCTTC
.	TRBV4-2	TRBJ2-1	few	CASSQETRVGGPNEQFF	TGTGCCAGCAGCCAAGAAACTCGGGTAGGGGGACCCAATGAGCAGTTCTTC
.	TRBV5-5	TRBJ2-5	.	CASSSLGGRDTQYF	TGTGCCAGCAGTTCACTAGGTGGAAGGGACACCCAGTACTTC
TRBD2	TRBV5-1	TRBJ2-3	few	CASSLVLRTSGATDTQYF	TGCGCCAGCAGCTTGGTCCTGAGGACTAGCGGAGCCACAGATACGCAGTATTTT
.	TRBV7-2	TRBJ1-3	few	CASSLAGTGNTIYF	TGTGCCAGCAGCTTAGCAGGGACTGGAAACACCATATATTTT
TRBD2	TRBV6-2/TRBV6-3	TRBJ2-1	few	CASSRAGGNEQFF	TGTGCCAGCAGCCGAGCGGGGGGCAATGAGCAGTTCTTC
TRBD2	TRBV7-9	TRBJ2-7	few	CASSSGLAGGKSYEQYF	TGTGCCAGCAGCTCCGGACTAGCGGGAGGAAAAAGCTACGAGCAGTACTTC
.	TRBV7-2	TRBJ2-1	many	CASSWGQEPYNEQFF	TGTGCCAGCAGCTGGGGCCAGGAGCCCTACAATGAGCAGTTCTTC
TRBD1	TRBV10-1	TRBJ2-5	.	CASSEPGQGKETQYF	TGCGCCAGCAGTGAGCCGGGACAGGGGAAAGAGACCCAGTACTTC
.	TRBV7-2	TRBJ1-1	many	CASSSLTGPNTEAFF	TGTGCCAGCAGCTCCCTAACAGGGCCGAACACTGAAGCTTTCTTT
.	TRBV27	TRBJ2-2	.	CASMDRKGTGELFF	TGTGCCAGCATGGACCGCAAGGGGACCGGGGAGCTGTTTTTT
.	TRBV7-9	TRBJ2-5	few	CASSSGGVEETQYF	TGTGCCAGCAGCTCCGGAGGGGTAGAGGAGACCCAGTACTTC
TRBD2	TRBV5-1	TRBJ2-5	.	CATALAGEETQYF	TGCGCCACCGCCCTAGCGGGAGAGGAGACCCAGTACTTC
.	TRBV7-2	TRBJ1-1	few	CASSLTENTEAFF	TGTGCCAGCAGTTTGACCGAGAACACTGAAGCTTTCTTT
TRBD2	TRBV2	TRBJ2-3	.	CASGTGTSGIPTDTQYF	TGTGCCAGCGGAACCGGGACTAGCGGGATTCCCACAGATACGCAGTATTTT
.	TRBV7-3	TRBJ2-1	many	CASSDGGEQFF	TGTGCCAGCAGCGATGGAGGTGAGCAGTTCTTC
.	TRBV15	TRBJ2-5	many	CATQSRGKETQYF	TGTGCCACCCAATCACGGGGGAAAGAGACCCAGTACTTC
.	TRBV12-3/TRBV12-4	TRBJ2-2	many	CASRIQGVLFF	TGTGCCAGCAGAATACAGGGCGTGCTGTTTTTT
.	TRBV7-2	TRBJ2-5	few	CASSLGGGNQETQYF	TGTGCCAGCAGCTTAGGGGGCGGGAACCAAGAGACCCAGTACTTC
.	TRBV15	TRBJ2-2	.	CATSRDLRKRHTGELFF	TGTGCCACCAGCAGAGATTTAAGGAAACGGCACACCGGGGAGCTGTTTTTT
TRBD1	TRBV4-2	TRBJ2-1	.	CASSQDIGGVHNEQFF	TGTGCCAGCAGCCAAGATATAGGGGGCGTCCACAATGAGCAGTTCTTC
.	TRBV7-2	TRBJ1-2	few	CASSLAPGQGTGGYTF	TGTGCCAGCAGCTTAGCTCCGGGACAAGGGACGGGTGGCTACACCTTC
.	TRBV24-1	TRBJ2-1	.	CATSDTGRGSNEQFF	TGTGCCACCAGTGATACAGGTCGCGGATCCAATGAGCAGTTCTTC
.	TRBV12-3/TRBV12-4	TRBJ2-7	once	CASNAGLGSHEQYF	TGTGCCAGCAACGCCGGACTGGGCTCCCACGAGCAGTACTTC
.	TRBV29-1	TRBJ2-1	many	CSVRGKVGFPYNEQFF	TGCAGCGTTCGGGGGAAGGTCGGTTTTCCTTACAATGAGCAGTTCTTC
.	TRBV28	TRBJ1-2	.	CASSHRDGMPLGYTF	TGTGCCAGCAGTCACCGGGACGGTATGCCCCTTGGCTACACCTTC
TRBD2	TRBV3-1	TRBJ2-1	.	CASRLTSGRTNEQFF	TGTGCCAGCAGACTTACTAGCGGGAGAACCAATGAGCAGTTCTTC
.	TRBV29-1	TRBJ1-5	.	CSVRGTDTNQPQHF	TGCAGCGTCCGAGGGACGGATACTAATCAGCCCCAGCATTTT
.	TRBV2	TRBJ1-1	few	CASSQGNTEAFF	TGTGCCAGCAGTCAAGGGAACACTGAAGCTTTCTTT
.	TRBV7-2	TRBJ2-7	.	CASSTTPYEQYF	TGTGCCAGCAGCACGACCCCCTACGAGCAGTACTTC
TRBD2	TRBV29-1	TRBJ2-7	.	CSVAGTSSYEQYF	TGCAGCGTTGCCGGGACTAGCTCCTACGAGCAGTACTTC
.	TRBV29-1	TRBJ2-3	.	CSGLSILEGGASTDTQYF	TGCAGCGGTCTTTCTATTTTGGAGGGCGGGGCTAGCACAGATACGCAGTATTTT
.	TRBV6-5	TRBJ1-3	.	CASSYLGTGNTIYF	TGTGCCAGCAGTTACCTGGGGACTGGAAACACCATATATTTT
TRBD1	TRBV28	TRBJ2-7	.	CASSGAGTGAYEQYF	TGTGCCAGCAGTGGAGCCGGGACAGGGGCCTACGAGCAGTACTTC
TRBD2	TRBV4-2	TRBJ2-7	few	CASSHSLAGGPYEQYF	TGTGCCAGCAGCCATTCTCTAGCGGGAGGTCCCTACGAGCAGTACTTC
.	TRBV20-1	TRBJ2-3	many	CSVTPGLQSTDTQYF	TGCAGTGTCACCCCGGGTCTCCAAAGCACAGATACGCAGTATTTT
.	TRBV7-9	TRBJ2-7	.	CASSLGATYLYEQYF	TGTGCCAGCAGTTTGGGGGCGACTTATCTCTACGAGCAGTACTTC
TRBD1	TRBV10-3	TRBJ2-7	few	CAISGTGDSSEQYF	TGTGCCATCAGTGGGACAGGGGATTCGAGCGAGCAGTACTTC
.	TRBV12-3/TRBV12-4	TRBJ2-5	few	CASSLGTHGETQYF	TGTGCCAGCAGTTTAGGGACCCACGGGGAGACCCAGTACTTC
.	TRBV4-1	TRBJ2-1	.	CASSTWTGTSTNEQFF	TGCGCCAGCAGCACCTGGACAGGAACTAGCACCAATGAGCAGTTCTTC
TRBD1	TRBV5-5	TRBJ1-4	.	CASRPEQGAGEKLFF	TGTGCCAGCAGGCCGGAACAGGGGGCCGGTGAAAAACTGTTTTTT
TRBD1	TRBV27	TRBJ1-4	.	CASRTTGAGAITTNEKLFF	TGTGCCAGCAGAACTACAGGGGCCGGGGCGATCACAACTAATGAAAAACTGTTTTTT
.	TRBV6-2/TRBV6-3	TRBJ2-3	once	CASSYVTGPHPDTQYF	TGTGCCAGCAGTTACGTTACCGGACCCCATCCAGATACGCAGTATTTT